The 15 T cell receptor beta chains below come from one sample, sequenced in a study of blood T cell repertoires in COVID-19. TCRdb keeps only in-frame clones here, not all; method: immunoSEQ multiplex PCR. The sample has about 190,000 clones, approximately 84% seen once. The sequenced material came from PBMCs or T cells enriched from blood (not recorded which). Receptors were obtained from a woman younger than 45 who had recovered from COVID-19.

The chain carries TRBV2 and TRBJ1-4; a possible D gene is TRBD1 (5 bases). This CDR3 region has 12 residues. Trimming pared 4 bases from V and 7 bases from J, leaving 7 bases between. Germline assignment: CDR1 SNHLY and CDR2 FYNNEI. CDR3 nucleotides: TGTGCCAGCAGTGGTACAGGTGAAAAACTGTTTTTT. Its protein product is CASSGTGEKLFF.

The chain joins TRBV2 to TRBJ1-1; tentative D call: TRBD1 (6 bases). CDR1 SNHLY and CDR2 FYNNEI come from the germline V gene. This CDR3 is built from 15 residues. V was trimmed by 6 bases and J by 4 bases, leaving 18 bases between them. The CDR3 loop is CASRKEGGQATEAFF. CDR3 coding DNA: TGTGCCAGCAGGAAGGAGGGGGGGCAGGCCACTGAAGCTTTCTTT.

The chain is built from TRBV7-9 and TRBJ1-4; D not resolved. Trimming stripped 4 bases from V and 4 bases from J, with 10 bases between. The CDR3 totals 14 residues. Per germline, CDR1 SEHNR and CDR2 FQNEAQ (reference sequence). The CDR3 DNA reads as TGTGCCAGCAGCTACGACACCCATAATGAAAAACTGTTTTTT. Its translation: CASSYDTHNEKLFF. The whole variable domain, remainder taken from reference TRBV7-9 and TRBJ1-4, is DTGVSQNPRHKITKRGQNVTFRCDPISEHNRLYWYRQTLGQGPEFLTYFQNEAQLEKSRLLSDRFSAERPKGSFSTLEIQRTEQGDSAMYLCASSYDTHNEKLFFGSGTQLSVL.

A few counts support this clone. The gene calls are TRBV2 and TRBJ1-2; D possibly corresponds to TRBD1 (5 bases). Germline CDR1 and CDR2: SNHLY and FYNNEI. Between the trimmed V and J ends, which lost 4 bases and 7 bases, there was a span of 19 bases. This CDR3 has 15 amino acids. The CDR3 nucleotides read TGTGCCAGCAGTGTAGCTCGGGGAATGGGGGGTGGCTACACCTTC. It specifies CASSVARGMGGGYTF.

The sample holds a few counts of this clone. This sequence joins TRBV2 and TRBJ1-2, with D hard to call. Germline CDR1 and CDR2: SNHLY and FYNNEI. V was trimmed by 2 bases and J by 4 bases, leaving 11 bases between them. The CDR3 has 14 amino acids. CDR3 sequence: CASSERPTSYGYTF. The DNA of the CDR3 is TGTGCCAGCAGTGAAAGGCCAACTAGCTATGGCTACACCTTC.

V is TRBV10-3 and J is TRBJ1-5, with 7 bases lining up with TRBD1. Unmatched junction bases numbered 5, after V lost 2 bases and J lost 10 bases. In germline, CDR1 is ENHRY, CDR2 SYGVKD. The CDR3 consists of 13 residues. CDR3 in amino acids: CAISETRGEPQHF. The CDR3 nucleotides read TGTGCCATCAGTGAGACCAGGGGGGAACCCCAGCATTTT.

The V and J genes are TRBV28 and TRBJ1-2; D may be TRBD1 (5 bases). Germline values: CDR1 MDHEN, CDR2 SYDVKM. CDR3 length equals 15 residues. V was pared by 5 bases and J by 0 bases, with 13 bases between. DNA for the CDR3: TGTGCCAGCAGTCCCCCAGGGAGGCCTAACTATGGCTACACCTTC. This codes for CASSPPGRPNYGYTF.

The chain recombines TRBV6-2 or TRBV6-3 with TRBJ2-7, with 7 bases aligning to TRBD2. V dropped 0 bases and J dropped 0; count of bases not matched to a gene: 8. Germline V gene sequence: CDR1 MNHEY, CDR2 SVGEGT. The CDR3 has 17 residues. CDR3 nucleotide sequence: TGTGCCAGCAGTTACTCCGAGGCAGCGGGACGCTCCTACGAGCAGTACTTC. Amino acids: CASSYSEAAGRSYEQYF.

The CDR3 DNA reads TGTGCCAGCAGCCAAGGGACTAGCGGGGGGGGTATGCATGAGCAGTTCTTC. Protein: CASSQGTSGGGMHEQFF. This chain uses TRBV3-1 (or the pseudogene TRBV3-2) with TRBJ2-1; 15 positions agree with TRBD2. V lost 1 base, J lost 8 bases, and 6 bases stayed unmatched. Germline CDR1 LGHDT, CDR2 YNNKEL (reference sequence). The CDR3 runs 17 residues.

The chain combines TRBV11-2 with TRBJ2-7, with 12 bases lining up with TRBD2. V was pared by 8 bases and J by 7 bases, with 9 bases of the junction left unmatched. Germline CDR1 and CDR2: SGHAT and FQNNGV. The CDR3 is made up of 14 amino acids. CDR3: CASATSGGAWEQYV. The DNA for the CDR3 is TGTGCCAGCGCGACTAGCGGGGGCGCCTGGGAGCAGTACGTC.

The genes are TRBV19 and TRBJ2-7, with TRBD2 matching 11 bases. CDR1 and CDR2 from the germline V gene are LNHDA and SQIVND (reference sequence). J lost 4 bases, V lost 6 bases, and 2 bases had no gene match. CDR3 size: 13 residues. CDR3 sequence: CASRASGRYEQYF. CDR3 coding DNA: TGTGCCAGTAGAGCTAGCGGGAGGTACGAGCAGTACTTC.

This clone was observed a handful of times. The chain couples TRBV11-2 to TRBJ2-1, with TRBD2 identical over 7 bases. The V gene's germline CDR1 is SGHAT and CDR2 FQNNGV. This CDR3 spans 15 amino acids. V lost 6 bases to trimming and J lost 0 bases; unmatched junction nucleotides: 5. CDR3 residues: CASRVGGSSYNEQFF. The CDR3 DNA reads as TGTGCCAGCAGAGTGGGCGGGAGCTCCTACAATGAGCAGTTCTTC.

The V and J genes are TRBV5-4 and TRBJ2-3; 10 positions match TRBD2. Trimming removed 4 bases from V and 4 bases from J; junction bases left unmatched: 6. CDR1 and CDR2 from the germline V gene are SGHNT and YYREEE (reference sequence). The CDR3 spans 15 residues. Here the CDR3 DNA reads TGTGCCAGCAGCGTGAGCGGGGGGGGTGCAGATACGCAGTATTTT. It codes for CASSVSGGGADTQYF. Filled out from reference TRBV5-4 and TRBJ2-3, the complete variable domain reads ETGVTQSPTHLIKTRGQQVTLRCSSQSGHNTVSWYQQALGQGPQFIFQYYREEENGRGNFPPRFSGLQFPNYSSELNVNALELDDSALYLCASSVSGGGADTQYFGPGTRLTVL.

The rearrangement joins TRBV11-2 to TRBJ1-1; D is unclear. With 1 base removed from V and 2 bases from J, the gap between germline ends came to 11 bases. CDR1 and CDR2 from the germline V gene are SGHAT and FQNNGV. The CDR3 loop spans 15 amino acids. CDR3 amino acids: CASSLGAALNTEAFF. The CDR3 region has the DNA TGTGCCAGCAGCTTAGGAGCTGCGTTAAACACTGAAGCTTTCTTT.

The chain recombines TRBV20-1 with TRBJ2-5, with 7 bases that match TRBD1. With V trimmed by 3 bases and J by 2 bases, 6 bases remained unmatched. Germline-derived CDR1 and CDR2 are DFQATT and SNEGSKA (reference sequence). The CDR3 has 14 residues. CDR3 loop: CSASLAGGQETQYF. The CDR3 nucleotides read TGCAGTGCTAGTCTGGCAGGGGGTCAAGAGACCCAGTACTTC.